Below, one T cell receptor beta chain is given with its context. This entry is derived from a study of blood T cell repertoires in COVID-19. Study summary: COVID-19 samples from acute and convalescent phases originated in the United States, Italy and Spain. The analysed material was cDNA or gDNA that came from T cells, B-cell-depleted T cells, or PBMCs.

In germline, CDR1 is MDHEN, CDR2 SYDVKM. The CDR3 length is 14 residues. Trimming cost V 2 bases and J 4 bases, with 8 bases left between them. The authors' processing: Cell counts per sample came from amplifying reference gene primers. Generated by immunoSEQ multiplex PCR, the TCRdb table keeps only in-frame clones and is missing some. That table supplies the V and J calls and clone size; D and trimming were determined from the DNA. The sample consists of approximately 96,000 clones, over 70% of them appearing once. This TCR was recovered from a woman older than 75 with acute or convalescent COVID-19. This chain links TRBV28 with TRBJ1-4, with D uncertain. Sequenced input: peripheral blood. The CDR3 is CASSLGRDNEKLFF. CDR3 DNA: TGTGCCAGCAGTTTAGGGCGGGATAATGAAAAACTGTTTTTT.